This T cell receptor (beta chain) comes out of a study of blood T cell repertoires in COVID-19. Study details: T cells, B-cell-depleted T cells, or PBMCs supplied cDNA or gDNA.

V was trimmed by 0 bases and J by 0 bases, leaving 15 bases between them. CDR3 size: 18 residues. Authors' processing steps: Amplification with reference gene primers provided the estimates of nucleated cell counts. Sequenced by immunoSEQ multiplex PCR; TCRdb stores in-frame clones only, minus some. The V and J calls and clone size are taken from that table; D and trimming were inferred from the DNA. The sample holds about 160,000 clones, 75% to 90% seen once. Material: peripheral blood. This TCR was recovered from a woman aged 55-70 years with active or convalescent COVID-19. V and J are TRBV23-1 and TRBJ1-3, with a weak D call TRBD1 (6 bases). TRBV23-1 is identified as an open reading frame with a role that is uncertain. The CDR3: CASSQSWGRIYSGNTIYF. As DNA, the CDR3 is TGCGCCAGCAGTCAATCGTGGGGGCGGATATACTCTGGAAACACCATATATTTT.